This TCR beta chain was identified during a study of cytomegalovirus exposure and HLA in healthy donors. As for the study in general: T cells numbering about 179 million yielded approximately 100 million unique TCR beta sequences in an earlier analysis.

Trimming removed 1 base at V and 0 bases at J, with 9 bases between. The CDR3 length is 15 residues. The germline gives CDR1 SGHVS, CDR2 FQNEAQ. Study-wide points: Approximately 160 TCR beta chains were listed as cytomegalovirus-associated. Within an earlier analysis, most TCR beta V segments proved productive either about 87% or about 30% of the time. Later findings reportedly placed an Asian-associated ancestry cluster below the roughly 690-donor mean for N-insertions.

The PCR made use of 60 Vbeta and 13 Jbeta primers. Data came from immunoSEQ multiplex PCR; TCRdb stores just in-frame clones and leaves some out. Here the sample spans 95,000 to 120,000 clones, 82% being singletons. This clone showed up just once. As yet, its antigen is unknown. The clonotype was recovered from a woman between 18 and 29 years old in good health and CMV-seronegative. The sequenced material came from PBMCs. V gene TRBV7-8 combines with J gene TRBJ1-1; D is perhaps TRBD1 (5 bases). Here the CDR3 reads CASSLGQTVNTEAFF. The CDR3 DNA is TGTGCCAGCAGCTTAGGCCAGACAGTGAACACTGAAGCTTTCTTT.